Each of the 29 T cell receptor beta chains below was sequenced from the same sample in a study of blood T cells in healthy people across ages. A J-beta primer mix and a sample-barcoded 5' primer were used in a second PCR of about 7 to 12 cycles. TCRdb independently ran MiXCR on the 5' RACE reads; one entry per CDR3 protein. The repertoire consists of around 710,000 distinct CDR3 sequences, with roughly two fifths occurring once and the leading ten covering 20% to 25%. The sequencing sample was made of blood. Receptors were obtained from a woman aged 55-70 years in good health.

V gene TRBV7-2 combines with J gene TRBJ1-5; 7 bases match TRBD1. The CDR3 runs 15 residues. Per the germline V gene, CDR1 is SGHTA and CDR2 is FQGNSA. V gave up 3 bases and J gave up 1 base; unmatched junction bases: 3. The CDR3 DNA reads TGTGCCAGCAGCTTTAAGGGGGCGAGCAATCAGCCCCAGCATTTT. It is translated as CASSFKGASNQPQHF.

This clonotype was found many times. This chain connects TRBV10-3 to TRBJ1-2; TRBD1 matches at 11 bases. With V trimmed by 6 bases and J by 5 bases, 5 bases remained unmatched. Per germline, CDR1 ENHRY and CDR2 SYGVKD. This CDR3 contains 14 residues. The CDR3: CAISGQGARYGYTF. The DNA for the CDR3 is TGTGCCATCAGCGGACAGGGGGCGCGGTATGGCTACACCTTC.

This sequence joins TRBV7-2 and TRBJ2-7; the match to TRBD2 covers 8 bases. Germline-derived CDR1 and CDR2 are SGHTA and FQGNSA. The CDR3 has 16 amino acids. Trimming removed 5 bases from V and 5 bases from J; junction bases left unmatched: 14. CDR3 in amino acids: CASSHSDRTSRDEQYF. CDR3 nucleotide sequence: TGTGCCAGCAGCCACTCCGACCGGACTAGCCGGGACGAGCAGTACTTC. The variable domain in full, with the rest retrieved from reference TRBV7-2 and TRBJ2-7, is GAGVSQSPSNKVTEKGKDVELRCDPISGHTALYWYRQSLGQGLEFLIYFQGNSAPDKSGLPSDRFSAERTGGSVSTLTIQRTQQEDSAVYLCASSHSDRTSRDEQYFGPGTRLTVT.

As for this clonotype: A read error may be the cause here, since a much bigger clone is one base away. The chain employs TRBV4-1 and TRBJ1-2; D uncertain. This CDR3 has 15 amino acids. Per the germline V gene, CDR1 is MGHRA and CDR2 is YSYEKL. Trimming took off 3 bases at V and 1 base at J, with 12 bases between the two ends. The CDR3 spells CASSQEARINYGYTF. CDR3 bases: TGCGCCAGCAGCCAGGAAGCACGGATTAACTATGGCTACACCTTC.

The sample holds a few counts of this clonotype. This chain uses TRBV19 with TRBJ2-1; 9 bases are a match to TRBD1. CDR3 length equals 15 residues. Losses at the gene ends were 6 bases for V and 4 bases for J; bases not matched to a gene: 7. CDR1 LNHDA and CDR2 SQIVND come from the germline V gene (reference sequence). CDR3 sequence (DNA): TGTGCCAGTAGCCAGACAGGGGGTGGATACAATGAGCAGTTCTTC. It is translated as CASSQTGGGYNEQFF. Based on the CDR3 plus reference TRBV19 and TRBJ2-1, the full variable domain is DGGITQSPKYLFRKEGQNVTLSCEQNLNHDAMYWYRQDPGQGLRLIYYSQIVNDFQKGDIAEGYSVSREKKESFPLTVTSAQKNPTAFYLCASSQTGGGYNEQFFGPGTRLTVL.

This clonotype was seen at least ten times. V and J are TRBV7-2 and TRBJ2-5, with D perhaps matching TRBD1 or TRBD2 (6 bases each). Germline-derived CDR1 and CDR2 are SGHTA and FQGNSA. The V gene lost 1 base and the J gene lost 7 bases, with 13 bases spanning the gap. This CDR3 has 14 amino acids. The CDR3 DNA sequence: TGTGCCAGCAGCTTAGAGGGGGGAGATCGGACCCAGTACTTC. Protein product: CASSLEGGDRTQYF.

The chain links TRBV20-1 to TRBJ2-5; D remains unclear. Per germline, CDR1 DFQATT and CDR2 SNEGSKA (reference sequence). This CDR3 contains 11 residues. Trimming stripped 5 bases from V and 4 bases from J, with 8 bases between. The CDR3 loop is CSALDLETQYF. Here the CDR3 DNA reads TGCAGTGCTCTTGACCTAGAGACCCAGTACTTC.

The chain carries TRBV20-1 and TRBJ2-3; unclear D gene. The CDR3 has 13 residues. Germline V gene data show CDR1 as DFQATT and CDR2 as SNEGSKA (reference sequence). Trimming left V 3 bases short and J 10 bases short, with 17 bases between. DNA of the CDR3: TGCAGTGCTAGCCCGACCGCCGTTCCAGCGCAGTATTTT. This encodes CSASPTAVPAQYF.

This clonotype was picked up a small number of times. The chain joins TRBV5-1 to TRBJ1-5, with D perhaps TRBD1 (5 bases). Trimming left V 1 base short and J 2 bases short, with 10 bases between. The CDR3 sequence is 15 residues long. Germline V gives CDR1 SGHRS, CDR2 YFSETQ. CDR3 in amino acids: CASSLWGDGNQPQHF. CDR3 in DNA: TGCGCCAGCAGCTTGTGGGGCGACGGCAATCAGCCCCAGCATTTT.

The genes are TRBV18 and TRBJ2-5, with D hard to call. The germline V gene has CDR1 KGHSH and CDR2 LQKENI. This CDR3 is built from 14 residues. The V end lost 4 bases, the J end lost 0 bases, and 9 bases lay between the germline ends. The CDR3 nucleotides read TGTGCCAGCTCACTGGGTCTGTACCAAGAGACCCAGTACTTC. Translating it yields CASSLGLYQETQYF.

As regards this clonotype: A much larger clone differs by one base, so this may be a read error. The chain recombines TRBV11-2 with TRBJ2-7; unclear D gene. The V gene's germline CDR1 is SGHAT and CDR2 FQNNGV. CDR3 size: 14 residues. Between the trimmed V and J ends, which lost 1 base and 0 bases, there was a span of 7 bases. The CDR3 DNA is TGTGCCAGCAGCTTAGTGGGTCTCTCCTACGAGCAGTACTTC. This translates into CASSLVGLSYEQYF.

At least ten counts were recorded for this clonotype. The V and J genes are TRBV15 and TRBJ2-3, with 9 positions matching TRBD2. Germline V gives CDR1 LNHNV, CDR2 YYDKDF (reference sequence). The CDR3 is 16 residues long. After removal of 5 bases from V and 2 bases from J, the junction contained 8 bases not matched to a gene. CDR3 loop: CATSRSASGTTDTQYF. In DNA, the CDR3 is TGTGCCACCAGCCGCTCGGCTAGCGGGACCACAGATACGCAGTATTTT.

The chain uses TRBV4-2 and TRBJ1-5, with D possibly being TRBD1 (5 bases). Trimming took off 1 base at V and 2 bases at J, with 12 bases between the two ends. This CDR3 is built from 16 residues. CDR1 LGHNA and CDR2 YNFKEQ come from the germline V gene. CDR3 bases: TGTGCCAGCAGCCAAGCGGGGACTTCGGGCAATCAGCCCCAGCATTTT. Amino acid sequence: CASSQAGTSGNQPQHF.

The J gene is TRBJ2-1, the V gene TRBV24-1; 10 bases match TRBD1. Trimming at V came to 9 bases and at J to 6 bases, leaving 4 bases not matched to a gene. The CDR3 is made up of 13 amino acids. Germline values: CDR1 KGHDR, CDR2 SFDVKD. The chain's CDR3 is CATGTGVRNEQFF. DNA for the CDR3: TGTGCCACCGGGACAGGGGTCCGCAATGAGCAGTTCTTC.

The V call is TRBV3-1, the J call TRBJ2-7; D unclear. V was cut by 4 bases and J by 1 base, with 11 bases left in between. The CDR3 has 14 residues. Germline assignment: CDR1 LGHDT and CDR2 YNNKEL (reference sequence). In nucleotides, the CDR3 is TGTGCCAGCAGCCCTCAGGTCGGTTCCTACGAGCAGTACTTC. Translating it yields CASSPQVGSYEQYF.

V gene TRBV4-2 combines with J gene TRBJ1-6; D uncertain. The CDR3 loop spans 16 amino acids. CDR1 and CDR2 (germline): LGHNA, YNFKEQ. Trimming took off 1 base at V and 4 bases at J, with 11 bases between the two ends. In DNA, the CDR3 is TGTGCCAGCAGCCAAGTCCTCGGTTTTTATAATTCACCCCTCCACTTT. It yields the protein CASSQVLGFYNSPLHF.

V and J are TRBV6-5 and TRBJ2-2; the D is unclear. Trimming removed 7 bases from V and 7 bases from J, with 16 bases in between. The CDR3 extends over 14 amino acids. Germline CDR1 MNHEY, CDR2 SVGAGI. In DNA, the CDR3 is TGTGCCAGCACCCAACCCGTCCGTAGCGGGGAGCTGTTTTTT. Encoded protein: CASTQPVRSGELFF.

The sample holds a few counts of this clonotype. V usage is TRBV7-9 and J usage is TRBJ2-1; 7 nucleotides line up with TRBD2. V trimming: 5 bases; J trimming: 0 bases; junction bases outside the gene matches: 7. Germline V lookup: CDR1 SEHNR, CDR2 FQNEAQ (reference sequence). The CDR3 has 16 residues. The CDR3 here is CASSTYSGPSYNEQFF. The CDR3 coding sequence is TGTGCCAGCAGCACCTATAGCGGGCCCTCCTACAATGAGCAGTTCTTC.

This sequence joins TRBV4-2 and TRBJ2-1; 7 nucleotides line up with TRBD2. The CDR3 is 16 amino acids. With 3 bases clipped from V and 8 bases from J, the junction kept 13 bases outside the gene matches. Germline CDR1 and CDR2: LGHNA and YNFKEQ. This CDR3 is CASSHYHQQAGDEQFF. The CDR3 DNA is TGTGCCAGCAGCCACTACCACCAGCAGGCGGGGGATGAGCAGTTCTTC.

The chain uses TRBV6-6 and TRBJ1-1; the match to TRBD1 covers 11 bases. CDR3 length: 16 amino acids. V shed 5 bases and J 4 bases; nucleotides not matched to a gene: 9. Germline V lookup: CDR1 MNHNY, CDR2 SVGAGI (reference sequence). The CDR3 sequence: CASSLGQGAMSTEAFF. DNA of the CDR3: TGTGCCAGCAGTCTTGGACAGGGGGCAATGAGCACTGAAGCTTTCTTT.

This clonotype has a handful of counts. A read error is possible here, since a much larger clone lies one base away. The chain carries TRBV7-2 and TRBJ2-5; 8 positions match TRBD2. With 5 bases clipped from V and 11 bases from J, the junction kept 13 bases outside the gene matches. The CDR3 has 14 residues. Germline V gene lookup returns CDR1 SGHTA and CDR2 FQGNSA. The CDR3 loop reads CASSPGLGRNEQYF. In nucleotides, the CDR3 is TGTGCCAGCAGCCCGGGACTAGGAAGAAATGAGCAGTACTTC.

This clonotype was counted ten times or more. V is TRBV5-5 and J is TRBJ2-7; D is perhaps TRBD2 (5 bases). The CDR3 length is 12 residues. V lost 4 bases and J 4 bases, leaving 9 bases between the germline ends. Looked up from germline, CDR1 is SGHKS and CDR2 is YYEKEE (reference sequence). Here the CDR3 reads CASSPPGYEQYF. CDR3 coding DNA: TGTGCCAGCAGCCCACCGGGGTACGAGCAGTACTTC. The complete variable domain, with remaining parts taken from reference TRBV5-5 and TRBJ2-7, reads DAGVTQSPTHLIKTRGQQVTLRCSPISGHKSVSWYQQVLGQGPQFIFQYYEKEERGRGNFPDRFSARQFPNYSSELNVNALLLGDSALYLCASSPPGYEQYFGPGTRLTVT.

About this clonotype itself: A read error is possible here, since a much larger clone lies one base away. This chain joins TRBV6-2 or TRBV6-3 and TRBJ2-5; 11 nucleotides match TRBD2. J lost 11 bases, V lost 2 bases, and 13 bases had no gene match. The germline CDR1 and CDR2 sequences are MNHEY and SVGEGT. The CDR3 loop spans 16 amino acids. CDR3 sequence: CASSYRSGRAKNTQYF. The CDR3 DNA reads as TGTGCCAGCAGTTACCGTAGCGGGAGGGCCAAAAACACTCAGTACTTC.

This clonotype was detected only a few times. DNA for the CDR3: TGTGCCAGCAGTCCCGGACTAGCGGGGCCCCCATACAATGAGCAGTTCTTC. Translated: CASSPGLAGPPYNEQFF. The chain couples TRBV28 to TRBJ2-1; TRBD2 aligns across 12 bases. The V segment lost 5 bases and the J segment 4 bases; nucleotides outside the gene matches: 9. Germline CDR1 and CDR2: MDHEN and SYDVKM. The CDR3 consists of 17 residues.

This sequence joins TRBV10-3 and TRBJ1-2; a weak D match, TRBD1 (5 bases). Germline CDR1 ENHRY, CDR2 SYGVKD. CDR3 size: 15 residues. The germline V and J ends were trimmed by 2 bases and 6 bases, with 16 bases remaining between them. CDR3 loop: CAISENLQGGDGYTF. The CDR3 DNA sequence: TGTGCCATCAGTGAGAATCTCCAGGGAGGGGATGGCTACACCTTC.

In the case of this clonotype: A much larger clone lies one base from this, so it may be a read error. The CDR3 here is CASSQEIGPSSEQFF. DNA of the CDR3: TGTGCCAGCAGCCAAGAAATAGGACCGTCCAGTGAGCAGTTCTTC. The V gene is TRBV4-2, the J gene TRBJ2-1; D is ambiguous. The CDR3 covers 15 residues. Trimming shortened V by 0 bases and J by 9 bases, and 15 bases separated the two germline ends. Germline assignment: CDR1 LGHNA and CDR2 YNFKEQ.

This sequence joins TRBV27 and TRBJ2-7; D gene ambiguous. Germline CDR1 reads MNHEY; CDR2 reads SMNVEV (reference sequence). The CDR3 is 14 residues long. V gave up 2 bases and J gave up 7 bases, with 15 bases separating them. CDR3 nucleotide sequence: TGTGCCAGCAGTTTAGCGACTTACGAGCAAGAGCAGTACTTC. The encoded protein is CASSLATYEQEQYF.

This clonotype was recorded a few times. The chain recombines TRBV6-5 with TRBJ2-5, with 8 bases fitting TRBD2. There are 13 residues in the CDR3. The V and J ends lost 8 bases and 5 bases, in that order; junction bases with no gene match: 7. Germline loops: CDR1 MNHEY, CDR2 SVGAGI. CDR3 sequence: CASSRTSMETQYF. The CDR3 bases are TGTGCCAGCTCCCGGACTAGCATGGAGACCCAGTACTTC.

This sequence joins TRBV7-9 and TRBJ1-5; 7 positions agree with TRBD1. This CDR3 comprises 16 residues. Germline lookup yields CDR1 SEHNR and CDR2 FQNEAQ (reference sequence). V lost 4 bases and J lost 3; bases outside the gene matches: 9. The CDR3 DNA sequence: TGTGCCAGCAGCTCGGGAGGGGGCAGTTTCAATCAGCCCCAGCATTTT. Encoded protein: CASSSGGGSFNQPQHF.